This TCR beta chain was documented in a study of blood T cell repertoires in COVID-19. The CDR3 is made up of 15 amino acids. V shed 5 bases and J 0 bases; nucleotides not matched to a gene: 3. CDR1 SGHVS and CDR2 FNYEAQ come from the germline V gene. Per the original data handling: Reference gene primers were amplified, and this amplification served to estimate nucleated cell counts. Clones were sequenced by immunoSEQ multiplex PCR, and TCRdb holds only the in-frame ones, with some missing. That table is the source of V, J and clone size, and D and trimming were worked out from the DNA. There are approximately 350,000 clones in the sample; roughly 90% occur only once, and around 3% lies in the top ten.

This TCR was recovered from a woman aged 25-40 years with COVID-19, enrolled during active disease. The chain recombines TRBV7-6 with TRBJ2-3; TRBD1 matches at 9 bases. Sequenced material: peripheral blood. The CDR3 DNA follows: TGTGCCAGCAGCATAGACAGGGGGAGCACAGATACGCAGTATTTT. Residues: CASSIDRGSTDTQYF.